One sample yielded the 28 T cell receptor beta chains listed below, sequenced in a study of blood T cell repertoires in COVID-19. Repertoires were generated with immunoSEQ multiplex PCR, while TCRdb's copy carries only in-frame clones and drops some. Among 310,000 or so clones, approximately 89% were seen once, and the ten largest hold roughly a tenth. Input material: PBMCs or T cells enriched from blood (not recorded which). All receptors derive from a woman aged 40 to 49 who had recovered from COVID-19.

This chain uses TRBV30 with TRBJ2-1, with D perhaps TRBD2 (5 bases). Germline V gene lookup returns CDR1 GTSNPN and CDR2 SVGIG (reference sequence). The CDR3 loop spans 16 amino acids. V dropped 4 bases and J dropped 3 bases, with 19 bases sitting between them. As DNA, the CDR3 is TGTGCCTGGAATGTTCTTGGTAGCGCTTTCTACAATGAGCAGTTCTTC. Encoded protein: CAWNVLGSAFYNEQFF.

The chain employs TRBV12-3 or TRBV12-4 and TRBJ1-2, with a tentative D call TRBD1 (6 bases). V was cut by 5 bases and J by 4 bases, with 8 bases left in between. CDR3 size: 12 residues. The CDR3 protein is CASSTRGYGYTF. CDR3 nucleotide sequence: TGTGCCAGCAGTACCAGGGGCTATGGCTACACCTTC.

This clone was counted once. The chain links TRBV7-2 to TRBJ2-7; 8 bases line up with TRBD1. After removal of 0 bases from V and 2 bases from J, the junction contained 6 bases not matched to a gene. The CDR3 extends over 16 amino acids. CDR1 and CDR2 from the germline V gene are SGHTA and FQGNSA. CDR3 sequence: CASSLAATGEAYEQYF. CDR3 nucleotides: TGTGCCAGCAGCTTAGCGGCGACAGGGGAGGCCTACGAGCAGTACTTC. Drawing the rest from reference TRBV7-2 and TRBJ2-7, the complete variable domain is GAGVSQSPSNKVTEKGKDVELRCDPISGHTALYWYRQSLGQGLEFLIYFQGNSAPDKSGLPSDRFSAERTGGSVSTLTIQRTQQEDSAVYLCASSLAATGEAYEQYFGPGTRLTVT.

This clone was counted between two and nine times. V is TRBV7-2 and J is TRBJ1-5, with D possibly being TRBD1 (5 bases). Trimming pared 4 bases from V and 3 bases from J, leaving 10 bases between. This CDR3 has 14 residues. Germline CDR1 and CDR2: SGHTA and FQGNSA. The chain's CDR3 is CASSWGGTNQPQHF. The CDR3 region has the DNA TGTGCCAGCAGCTGGGGGGGGACCAATCAGCCCCAGCATTTT.

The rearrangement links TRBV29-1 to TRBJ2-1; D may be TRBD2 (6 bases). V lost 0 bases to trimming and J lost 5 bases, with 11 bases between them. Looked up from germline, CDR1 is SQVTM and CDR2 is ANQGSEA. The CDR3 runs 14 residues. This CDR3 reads CSVEDLVADNEQFF. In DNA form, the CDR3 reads TGCAGCGTTGAAGATCTTGTAGCGGACAATGAGCAGTTCTTC.

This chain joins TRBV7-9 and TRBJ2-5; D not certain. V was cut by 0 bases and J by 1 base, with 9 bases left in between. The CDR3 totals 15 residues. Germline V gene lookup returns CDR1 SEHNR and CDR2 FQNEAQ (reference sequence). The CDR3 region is CASSLAYTAQETQYF. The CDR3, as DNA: TGTGCCAGCAGCTTAGCGTACACAGCCCAAGAGACCCAGTACTTC.

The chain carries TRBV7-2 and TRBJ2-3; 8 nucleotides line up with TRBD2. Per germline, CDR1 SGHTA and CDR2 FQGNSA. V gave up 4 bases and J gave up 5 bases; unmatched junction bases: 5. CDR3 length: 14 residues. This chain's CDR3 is CASSSRGRQDTQYF. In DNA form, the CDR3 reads TGTGCCAGCAGCTCCCGCGGGAGGCAAGATACGCAGTATTTT.

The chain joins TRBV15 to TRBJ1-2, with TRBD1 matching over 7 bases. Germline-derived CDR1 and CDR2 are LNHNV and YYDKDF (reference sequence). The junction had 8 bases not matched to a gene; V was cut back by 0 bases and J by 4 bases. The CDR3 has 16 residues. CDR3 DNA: TGTGCCACCAGCAGAGACGCGGACAGGAACACCTATGGCTACACCTTC. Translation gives CATSRDADRNTYGYTF.

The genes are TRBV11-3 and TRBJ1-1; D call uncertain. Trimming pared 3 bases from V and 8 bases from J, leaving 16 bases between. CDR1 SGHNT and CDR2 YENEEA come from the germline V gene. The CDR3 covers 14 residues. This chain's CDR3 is CASSLAGTNPEAFF. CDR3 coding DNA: TGTGCCAGCAGCTTGGCAGGTACGAATCCGGAAGCTTTCTTT.

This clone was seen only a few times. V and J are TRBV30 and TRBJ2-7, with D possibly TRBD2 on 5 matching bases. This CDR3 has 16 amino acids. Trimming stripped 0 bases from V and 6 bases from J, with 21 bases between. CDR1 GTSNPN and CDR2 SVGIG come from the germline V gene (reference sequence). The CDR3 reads CAWSVLRTGSVVEQYF. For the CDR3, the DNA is TGTGCCTGGAGTGTACTTAGGACGGGTAGCGTGGTCGAGCAGTACTTC.

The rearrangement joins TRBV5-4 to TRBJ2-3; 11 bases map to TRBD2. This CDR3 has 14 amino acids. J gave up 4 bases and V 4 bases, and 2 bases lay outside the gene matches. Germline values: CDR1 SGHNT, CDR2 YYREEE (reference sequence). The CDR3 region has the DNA TGTGCCAGCAGCAAGGGACTAGCGGCAGATACGCAGTATTTT. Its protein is CASSKGLAADTQYF.

The CDR3 bases are TGTGCCAGCAGCTTGGGGCCAGATCTAACCAACTACGAGCAGTACTTC. Translated: CASSLGPDLTNYEQYF. The chain couples TRBV7-2 to TRBJ2-7, with D maybe TRBD1 (5 bases). The CDR3 extends over 16 amino acids. The germline V gene has CDR1 SGHTA and CDR2 FQGNSA. The ends were cut back, 3 bases at V and 3 bases at J, with 18 bases in the middle. The entire variable domain, with the rest obtained from reference TRBV7-2 and TRBJ2-7, is as follows: GAGVSQSPSNKVTEKGKDVELRCDPISGHTALYWYRQSLGQGLEFLIYFQGNSAPDKSGLPSDRFSAERTGGSVSTLTIQRTQQEDSAVYLCASSLGPDLTNYEQYFGPGTRLTVT.

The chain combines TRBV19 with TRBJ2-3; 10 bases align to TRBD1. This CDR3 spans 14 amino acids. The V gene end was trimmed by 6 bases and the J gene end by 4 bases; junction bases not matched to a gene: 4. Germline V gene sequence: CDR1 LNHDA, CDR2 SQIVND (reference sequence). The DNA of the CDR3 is TGTGCCAGTAGCCTAGGACAGGGGGCAGATACGCAGTATTTT. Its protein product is CASSLGQGADTQYF.

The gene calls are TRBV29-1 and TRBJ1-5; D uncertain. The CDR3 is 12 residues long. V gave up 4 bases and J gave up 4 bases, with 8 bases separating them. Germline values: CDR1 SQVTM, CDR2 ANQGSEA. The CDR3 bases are TGCAGCGTTGGGGCTGGTAATCAGCCCCAGCATTTT. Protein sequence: CSVGAGNQPQHF.

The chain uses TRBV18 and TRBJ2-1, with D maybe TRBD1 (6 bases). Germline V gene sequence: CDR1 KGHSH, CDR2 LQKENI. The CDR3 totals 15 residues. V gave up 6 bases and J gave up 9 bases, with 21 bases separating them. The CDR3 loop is CASSFSGVPAGEQFF. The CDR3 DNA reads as TGTGCCAGCTCCTTCTCAGGGGTTCCCGCCGGTGAGCAGTTCTTC.

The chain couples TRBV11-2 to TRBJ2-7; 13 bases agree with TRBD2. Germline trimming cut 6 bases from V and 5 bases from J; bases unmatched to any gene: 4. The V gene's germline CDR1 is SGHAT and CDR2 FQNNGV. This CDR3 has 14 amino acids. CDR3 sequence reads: CASRAGTSGNEQYF. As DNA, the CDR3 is TGTGCCAGCAGGGCCGGGACTAGCGGGAACGAGCAGTACTTC.

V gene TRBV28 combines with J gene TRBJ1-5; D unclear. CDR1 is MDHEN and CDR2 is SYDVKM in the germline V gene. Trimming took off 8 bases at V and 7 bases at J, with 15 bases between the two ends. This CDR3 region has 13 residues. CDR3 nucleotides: TGTGCCAGCTCTGAATCGGGGAACCAGCCCCAGCATTTT. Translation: CASSESGNQPQHF.

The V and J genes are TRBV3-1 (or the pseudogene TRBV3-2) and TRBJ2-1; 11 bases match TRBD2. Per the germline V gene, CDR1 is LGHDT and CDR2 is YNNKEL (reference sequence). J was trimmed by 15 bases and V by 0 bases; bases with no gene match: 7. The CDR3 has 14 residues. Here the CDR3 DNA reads TGTGCCAGCAGCCAAGAGACTAGCGGGACAAGTGGGTTCTTC. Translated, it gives CASSQETSGTSGFF.

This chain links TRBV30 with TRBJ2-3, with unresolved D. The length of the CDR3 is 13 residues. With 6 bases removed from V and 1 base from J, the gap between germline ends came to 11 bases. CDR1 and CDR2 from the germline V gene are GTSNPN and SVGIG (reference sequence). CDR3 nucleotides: TGTGCCTGCCCCTCGCAGGGCACAGATACGCAGTATTTT. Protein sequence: CACPSQGTDTQYF. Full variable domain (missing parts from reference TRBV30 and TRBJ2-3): SQTIHQWPATLVQPVGSPLSLECTVEGTSNPNLYWYRQAAGRGLQLLFYSVGIGQISSEVPQNLSASRPQDRQFILSSKKLLLSDSGFYLCACPSQGTDTQYFGPGTRLTVL.

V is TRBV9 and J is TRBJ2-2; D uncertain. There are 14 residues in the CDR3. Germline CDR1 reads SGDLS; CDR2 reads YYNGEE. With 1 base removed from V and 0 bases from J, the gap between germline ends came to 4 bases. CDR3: CASSVISNTGELFF. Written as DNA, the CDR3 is TGTGCCAGCAGCGTAATCTCGAACACCGGGGAGCTGTTTTTT.

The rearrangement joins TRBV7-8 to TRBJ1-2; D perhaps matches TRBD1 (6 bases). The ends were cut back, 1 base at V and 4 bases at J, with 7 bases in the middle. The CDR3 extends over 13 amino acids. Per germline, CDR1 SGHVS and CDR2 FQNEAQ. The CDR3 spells CASSLGQVYGYTF. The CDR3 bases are TGTGCCAGCAGCTTAGGACAGGTCTATGGCTACACCTTC. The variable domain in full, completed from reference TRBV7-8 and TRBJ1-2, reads GAGVSQSPRYKVAKRGQDVALRCDPISGHVSLFWYQQALGQGPEFLTYFQNEAQLDKSGLPSDRFFAERPEGSVSTLKIQRTQQEDSAVYLCASSLGQVYGYTFGSGTRLTVV.

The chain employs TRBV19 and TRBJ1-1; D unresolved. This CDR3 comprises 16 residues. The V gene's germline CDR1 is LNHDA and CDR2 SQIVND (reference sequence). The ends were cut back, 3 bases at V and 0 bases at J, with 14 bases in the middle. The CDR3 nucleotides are TGTGCCAGTAGTATTGCGGGGAATAGCATGAACACTGAAGCTTTCTTT. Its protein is CASSIAGNSMNTEAFF. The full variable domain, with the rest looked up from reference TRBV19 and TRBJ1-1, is DGGITQSPKYLFRKEGQNVTLSCEQNLNHDAMYWYRQDPGQGLRLIYYSQIVNDFQKGDIAEGYSVSREKKESFPLTVTSAQKNPTAFYLCASSIAGNSMNTEAFFGQGTRLTVV.

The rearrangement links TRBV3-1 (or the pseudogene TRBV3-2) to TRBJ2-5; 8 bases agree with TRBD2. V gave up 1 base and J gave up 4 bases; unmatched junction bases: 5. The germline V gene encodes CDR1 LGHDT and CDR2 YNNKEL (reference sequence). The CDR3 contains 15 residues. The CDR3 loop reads CASSQGRGERETQYF. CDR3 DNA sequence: TGTGCCAGCAGCCAAGGGCGGGGGGAGCGAGAGACCCAGTACTTC.

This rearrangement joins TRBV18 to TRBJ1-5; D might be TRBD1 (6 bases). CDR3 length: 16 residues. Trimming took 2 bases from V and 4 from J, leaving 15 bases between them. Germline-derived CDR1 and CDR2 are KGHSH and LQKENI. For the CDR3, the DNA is TGTGCCAGCTCACCAAACAGGGCGGAATTAAATCAGCCCCAGCATTTT. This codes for CASSPNRAELNQPQHF.

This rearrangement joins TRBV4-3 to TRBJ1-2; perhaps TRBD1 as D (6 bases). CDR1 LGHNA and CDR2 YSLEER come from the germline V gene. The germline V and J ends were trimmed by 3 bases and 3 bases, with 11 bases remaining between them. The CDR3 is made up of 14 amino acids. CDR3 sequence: CASSHMDRDYGYTF. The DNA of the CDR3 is TGCGCCAGCAGCCATATGGACAGAGACTATGGCTACACCTTC.

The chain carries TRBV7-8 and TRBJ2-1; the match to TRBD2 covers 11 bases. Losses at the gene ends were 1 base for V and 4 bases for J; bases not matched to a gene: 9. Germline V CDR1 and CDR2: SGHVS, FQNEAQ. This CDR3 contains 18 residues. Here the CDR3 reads CASSLEGLGLAAYNEQFF. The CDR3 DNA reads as TGTGCCAGCAGCTTAGAGGGGCTGGGACTAGCGGCTTACAATGAGCAGTTCTTC. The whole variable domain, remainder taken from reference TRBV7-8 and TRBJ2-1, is GAGVSQSPRYKVAKRGQDVALRCDPISGHVSLFWYQQALGQGPEFLTYFQNEAQLDKSGLPSDRFFAERPEGSVSTLKIQRTQQEDSAVYLCASSLEGLGLAAYNEQFFGPGTRLTVL.

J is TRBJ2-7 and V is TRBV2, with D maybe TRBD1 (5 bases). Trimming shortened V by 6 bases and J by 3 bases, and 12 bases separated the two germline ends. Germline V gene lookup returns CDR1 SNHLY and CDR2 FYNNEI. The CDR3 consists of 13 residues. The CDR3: CASSVARGYEQYF. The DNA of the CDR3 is TGTGCCAGCAGCGTCGCTAGGGGCTACGAGCAGTACTTC.

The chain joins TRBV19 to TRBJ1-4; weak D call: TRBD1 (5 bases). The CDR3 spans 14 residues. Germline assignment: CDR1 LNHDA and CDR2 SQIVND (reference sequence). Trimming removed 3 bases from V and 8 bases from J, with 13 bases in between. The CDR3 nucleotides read TGTGCCAGTAGTATGGGGCAGGGAAGAGAAAAACTGTTTTTT. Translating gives CASSMGQGREKLFF.